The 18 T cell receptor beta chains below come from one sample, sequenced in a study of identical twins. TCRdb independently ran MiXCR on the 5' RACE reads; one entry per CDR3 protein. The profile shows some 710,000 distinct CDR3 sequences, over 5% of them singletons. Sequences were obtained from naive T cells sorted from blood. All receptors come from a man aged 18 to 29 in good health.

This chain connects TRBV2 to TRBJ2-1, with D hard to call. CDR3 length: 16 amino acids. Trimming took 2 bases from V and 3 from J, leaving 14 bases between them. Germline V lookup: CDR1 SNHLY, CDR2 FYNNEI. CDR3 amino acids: CASSERLAGVYNEQFF. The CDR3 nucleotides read TGTGCCAGCAGTGAAAGACTTGCTGGGGTCTACAATGAGCAGTTCTTC. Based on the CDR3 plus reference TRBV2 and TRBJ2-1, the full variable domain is EPEVTQTPSHQVTQMGQEVILRCVPISNHLYFYWYRQILGQKVEFLVSFYNNEISEKSEIFDDQFSVERPDGSNFTLKIRSTKLEDSAMYFCASSERLAGVYNEQFFGPGTRLTVL.

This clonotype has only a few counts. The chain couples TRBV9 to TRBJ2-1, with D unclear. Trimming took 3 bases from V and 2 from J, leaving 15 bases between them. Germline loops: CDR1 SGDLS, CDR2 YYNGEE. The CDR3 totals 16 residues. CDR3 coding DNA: TGTGCCAGCAGCGCCCTTGATGTAGGAACCTACAATGAGCAGTTCTTC. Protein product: CASSALDVGTYNEQFF. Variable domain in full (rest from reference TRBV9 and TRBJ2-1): DSGVTQTPKHLITATGQRVTLRCSPRSGDLSVYWYQQSLDQGLQFLIQYYNGEERAKGNILERFSAQQFPDLHSELNLSSLELGDSALYFCASSALDVGTYNEQFFGPGTRLTVL.

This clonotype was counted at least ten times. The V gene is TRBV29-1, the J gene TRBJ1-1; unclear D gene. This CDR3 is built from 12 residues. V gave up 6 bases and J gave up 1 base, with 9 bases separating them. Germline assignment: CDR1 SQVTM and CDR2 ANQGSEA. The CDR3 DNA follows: TGCAGCGTCAGTTCAGGGAACACTGAAGCTTTCTTT. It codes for CSVSSGNTEAFF.

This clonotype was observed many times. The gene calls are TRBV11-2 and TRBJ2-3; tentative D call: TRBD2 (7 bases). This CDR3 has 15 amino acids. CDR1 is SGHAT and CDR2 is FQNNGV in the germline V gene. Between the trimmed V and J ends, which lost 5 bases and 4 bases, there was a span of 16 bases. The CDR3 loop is CASSPGQGRADTQYF. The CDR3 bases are TGTGCCAGCAGCCCGGGGCAGGGGAGGGCAGATACGCAGTATTTT.

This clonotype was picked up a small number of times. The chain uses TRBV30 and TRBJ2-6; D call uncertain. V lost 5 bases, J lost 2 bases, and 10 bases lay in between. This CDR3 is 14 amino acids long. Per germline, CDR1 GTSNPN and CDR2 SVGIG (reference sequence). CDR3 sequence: CAWDGSPGANVLTF. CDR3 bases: TGTGCCTGGGATGGTTCCCCTGGGGCCAACGTCCTGACTTTC.

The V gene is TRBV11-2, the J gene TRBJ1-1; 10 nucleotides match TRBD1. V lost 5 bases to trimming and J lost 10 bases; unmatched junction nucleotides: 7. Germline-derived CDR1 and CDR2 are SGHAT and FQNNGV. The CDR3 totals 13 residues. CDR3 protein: CASSQPGQGTAFF. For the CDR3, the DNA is TGTGCCAGCAGCCAACCGGGACAGGGGACAGCTTTCTTT.

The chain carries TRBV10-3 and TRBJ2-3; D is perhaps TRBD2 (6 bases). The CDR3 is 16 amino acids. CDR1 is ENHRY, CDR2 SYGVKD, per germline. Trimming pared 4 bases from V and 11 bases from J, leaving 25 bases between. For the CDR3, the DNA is TGTGCCATCAGTGGATGGGCAGCGGGTCCCGAAGTGGGGCAGTATTTT. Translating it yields CAISGWAAGPEVGQYF.

CDR3 residues: CASSLSDRIGGELFF. DNA of the CDR3: TGTGCCAGCAGTTTATCGGACAGGATAGGCGGGGAGCTGTTTTTT. This chain joins TRBV27 and TRBJ2-2, with 7 nucleotides matching TRBD1. J lost 7 bases, V lost 0 bases, and 5 bases had no gene match. The CDR3 runs to 15 residues. CDR1 and CDR2 (germline): MNHEY, SMNVEV (reference sequence).

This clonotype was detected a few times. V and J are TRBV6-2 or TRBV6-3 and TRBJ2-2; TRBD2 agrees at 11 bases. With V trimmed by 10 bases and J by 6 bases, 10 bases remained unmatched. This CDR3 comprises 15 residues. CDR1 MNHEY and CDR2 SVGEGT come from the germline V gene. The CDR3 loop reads CATVRSGRGAGELFF. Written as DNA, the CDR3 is TGTGCCACCGTTCGTAGCGGGAGGGGAGCCGGGGAGCTGTTTTTT.

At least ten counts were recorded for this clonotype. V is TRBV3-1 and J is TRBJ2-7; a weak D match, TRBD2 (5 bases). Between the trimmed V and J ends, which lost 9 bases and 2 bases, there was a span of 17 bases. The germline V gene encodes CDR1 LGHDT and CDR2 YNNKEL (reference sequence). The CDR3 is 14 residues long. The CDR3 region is CASCPSGLPYEQYF. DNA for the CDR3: TGTGCCAGTTGCCCGAGCGGATTACCCTACGAGCAGTACTTC.

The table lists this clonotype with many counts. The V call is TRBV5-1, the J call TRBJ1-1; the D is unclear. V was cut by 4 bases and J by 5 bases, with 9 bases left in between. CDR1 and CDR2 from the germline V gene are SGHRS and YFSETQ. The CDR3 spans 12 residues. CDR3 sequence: CASSPGFTEAFF. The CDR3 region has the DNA TGCGCCAGCAGCCCCGGGTTTACTGAAGCTTTCTTT.

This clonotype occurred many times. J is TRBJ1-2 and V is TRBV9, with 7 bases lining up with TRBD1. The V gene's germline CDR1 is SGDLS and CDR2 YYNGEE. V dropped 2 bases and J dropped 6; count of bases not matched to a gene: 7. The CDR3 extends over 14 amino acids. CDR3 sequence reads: CASSVAGGTNGYTF. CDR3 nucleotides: TGTGCCAGCAGCGTGGCAGGGGGAACGAATGGCTACACCTTC.

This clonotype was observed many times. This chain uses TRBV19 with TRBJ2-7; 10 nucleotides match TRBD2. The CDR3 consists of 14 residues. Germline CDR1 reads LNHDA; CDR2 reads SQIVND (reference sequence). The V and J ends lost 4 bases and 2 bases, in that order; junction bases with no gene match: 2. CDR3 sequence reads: CASSTLAGTYEQYF. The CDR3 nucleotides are TGTGCCAGTAGTACACTAGCGGGAACCTACGAGCAGTACTTC.

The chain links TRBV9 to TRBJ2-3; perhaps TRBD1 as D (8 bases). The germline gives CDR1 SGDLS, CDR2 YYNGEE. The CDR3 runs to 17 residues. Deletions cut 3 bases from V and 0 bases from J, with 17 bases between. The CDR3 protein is CASSAQGGEWSTDTQYF. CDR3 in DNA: TGTGCCAGCAGCGCACAGGGGGGGGAGTGGAGCACAGATACGCAGTATTTT.

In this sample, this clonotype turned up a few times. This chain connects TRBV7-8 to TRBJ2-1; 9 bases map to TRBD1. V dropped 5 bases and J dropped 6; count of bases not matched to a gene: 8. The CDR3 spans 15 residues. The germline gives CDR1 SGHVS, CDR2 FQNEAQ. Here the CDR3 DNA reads TGTGCCAGCAGCACCGGGACAGGGTTAGGCAATGAGCAGTTCTTC. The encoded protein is CASSTGTGLGNEQFF. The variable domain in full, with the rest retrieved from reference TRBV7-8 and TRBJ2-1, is GAGVSQSPRYKVAKRGQDVALRCDPISGHVSLFWYQQALGQGPEFLTYFQNEAQLDKSGLPSDRFFAERPEGSVSTLKIQRTQQEDSAVYLCASSTGTGLGNEQFFGPGTRLTVL.

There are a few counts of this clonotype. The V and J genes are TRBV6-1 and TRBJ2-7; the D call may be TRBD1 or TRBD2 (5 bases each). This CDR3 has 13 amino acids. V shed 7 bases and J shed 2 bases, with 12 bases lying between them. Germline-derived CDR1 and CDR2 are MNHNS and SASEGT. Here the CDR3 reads CASTSGATYEQYF. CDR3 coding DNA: TGTGCCAGCACCTCCGGGGCCACCTACGAGCAGTACTTC.

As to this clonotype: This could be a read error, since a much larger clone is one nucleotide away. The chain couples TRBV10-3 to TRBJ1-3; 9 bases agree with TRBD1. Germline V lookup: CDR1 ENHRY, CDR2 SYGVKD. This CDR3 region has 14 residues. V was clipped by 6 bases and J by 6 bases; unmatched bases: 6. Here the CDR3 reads CAIRGDRAENTIYF. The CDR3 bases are TGTGCCATCAGAGGGGACAGGGCTGAAAACACCATATATTTT.

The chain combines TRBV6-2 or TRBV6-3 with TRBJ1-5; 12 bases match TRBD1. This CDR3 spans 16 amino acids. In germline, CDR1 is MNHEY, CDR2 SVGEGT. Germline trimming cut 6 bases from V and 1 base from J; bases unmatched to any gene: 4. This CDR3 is CASRGQGARSNQPQHF. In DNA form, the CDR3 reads TGTGCCAGCAGGGGACAGGGGGCGAGAAGCAATCAGCCCCAGCATTTT.